Following are 9 T cell receptor beta chains from one sample sequenced in a study of cytomegalovirus exposure and HLA in healthy donors. This PCR relied on a set of 60 Vbeta primers and 13 Jbeta primers. The data were produced by immunoSEQ multiplex PCR, yet TCRdb's version contains in-frame clones alone and is incomplete. The data contain about 190,000 clones, 80% to 85% of them singletons. Specimen: PBMCs. The receptors stem from a woman in her thirties or forties in good health and CMV-seronegative.

V usage is TRBV4-3 and J usage is TRBJ2-2, with a possible D match to TRBD2 (5 bases). This CDR3 has 15 residues. V lost 6 bases, J lost 4 bases, and 15 bases lay in between. Looked up from germline, CDR1 is LGHNA and CDR2 is YSLEER. The CDR3 sequence is CASSQRPAGTGELFF. Here the CDR3 DNA reads TGCGCCAGCAGTCAACGACCCGCGGGCACCGGGGAGCTGTTTTTT.

The CDR3 bases are TGTGCCAGCTCACCATCAGGGGACAACTTCGAGCAGTACGTC. Protein sequence: CASSPSGDNFEQYV. The chain carries TRBV18 and TRBJ2-7, with D maybe TRBD1 (6 bases). Between the trimmed V and J ends, which lost 2 bases and 6 bases, there was a span of 14 bases. CDR3 length equals 14 residues. CDR1 KGHSH and CDR2 LQKENI come from the germline V gene.

This chain uses TRBV7-2 with TRBJ2-5; the match to TRBD2 covers 8 bases. The CDR3 sequence is 16 residues long. The junction had 9 bases not matched to a gene; V was cut back by 2 bases and J by 4 bases. The V gene's germline CDR1 is SGHTA and CDR2 FQGNSA. The DNA of the CDR3 is TGTGCCAGCAGCTTACCCACTCCGGGGGGGGGAGAGACCCAGTACTTC. Amino acid sequence: CASSLPTPGGGETQYF.

The rearrangement joins TRBV7-2 to TRBJ2-1; 9 bases match TRBD2. The CDR3 length is 15 residues. After removal of 6 bases from V and 2 bases from J, the junction contained 5 bases not matched to a gene. Germline V gives CDR1 SGHTA, CDR2 FQGNSA. The CDR3 protein is CASRISGSAYNEQFF. The CDR3 region has the DNA TGTGCCAGCAGGATTAGCGGGAGCGCCTACAATGAGCAGTTCTTC. Filled out from reference TRBV7-2 and TRBJ2-1, the complete variable domain reads GAGVSQSPSNKVTEKGKDVELRCDPISGHTALYWYRQSLGQGLEFLIYFQGNSAPDKSGLPSDRFSAERTGGSVSTLTIQRTQQEDSAVYLCASRISGSAYNEQFFGPGTRLTVL.

The chain combines TRBV6-1 with TRBJ1-4; TRBD1 matches 7 bases. The length of the CDR3 is 15 residues. Per the germline V gene, CDR1 is MNHNS and CDR2 is SASEGT. The junction had 6 bases not matched to a gene; V was cut back by 5 bases and J by 3 bases. The DNA of the CDR3 is TGTGCCAGCAGTACAACAGGGGAGGCTAATGAAAAACTGTTTTTT. This sequence encodes CASSTTGEANEKLFF.

The gene calls are TRBV5-4 and TRBJ2-3; D might be TRBD2 (6 bases). Trimming cost V 5 bases and J 7 bases, with 20 bases left between them. The CDR3 loop spans 15 amino acids. CDR1 and CDR2 from the germline V gene are SGHNT and YYREEE (reference sequence). The CDR3 coding sequence is TGTGCCAGCAGTATCCGAGACGGGACTTTAAATACGCAGTATTTT. Translated: CASSIRDGTLNTQYF.

The chain employs TRBV5-6 and TRBJ2-1; TRBD2 matches 8 bases. The CDR3 has 15 amino acids. Unmatched junction bases numbered 6, after V lost 2 bases and J lost 5 bases. Looked up from germline, CDR1 is SGHDT and CDR2 is YYEEEE. The CDR3 reads CASSFRGLADNEQFF. The CDR3 region has the DNA TGTGCCAGCAGCTTCCGAGGACTAGCAGACAATGAGCAGTTCTTC.

V is TRBV5-4 and J is TRBJ1-2, with D maybe TRBD1 (6 bases). Per the germline V gene, CDR1 is SGHNT and CDR2 is YYREEE (reference sequence). Trimming stripped 1 base from V and 2 bases from J, with 12 bases between. The CDR3 runs to 15 residues. CDR3 amino acids: CASSLKGHKNYGYTF. CDR3 sequence (DNA): TGTGCCAGCAGCTTGAAGGGACACAAGAACTATGGCTACACCTTC. The whole variable domain, remainder taken from reference TRBV5-4 and TRBJ1-2, is ETGVTQSPTHLIKTRGQQVTLRCSSQSGHNTVSWYQQALGQGPQFIFQYYREEENGRGNFPPRFSGLQFPNYSSELNVNALELDDSALYLCASSLKGHKNYGYTFGSGTRLTVV.

This clone showed up just once. The chain recombines TRBV5-6 with TRBJ1-1; TRBD1 might be the D (6 bases). Germline CDR1 is SGHDT and CDR2 is YYEEEE. The V end was cut by 3 bases, the J end by 3 bases, with 12 bases between. This CDR3 has 14 amino acids. CDR3 DNA sequence: TGTGCCAGCAGCTCCTTAAAGGGGGACACTGAAGCTTTCTTT. As protein: CASSSLKGDTEAFF.